These 27 T cell receptor beta chains were sequenced from one sample in a study of T-cell memory formation after mild COVID-19 listed by TCRdb under 2021. The method behind the library was 5' RACE. The sequencer was an Illumina NovaSeq 6000. In TCRdb, the public reads were trimmed at Q25 with fastp and aligned with MiXCR, with productive beta chains retained. Each CDR3 protein gets just one entry, which takes the most common genes and DNA from the rows behind it. This sample comprises 140,000 or so distinct CDR3 sequences, 6% of them detected only once. The ten top clones hold about 1.9% of the sample. Material for sequencing was PBMCs or a T cell subset sorted from them (not recorded which). The receptors shown here come from an adult woman who had mild COVID-19 (a few samples of this study predate the infection). The sample titles of this study are shuffled in the database, so cell type and time point are left out; the donor was told from shared clones.

This clonotype was counted only a few times. The rearrangement joins TRBV4-2 to TRBJ2-1; unclear D gene. CDR1 is LGHNA, CDR2 YNFKEQ, per germline. This CDR3 is 13 amino acids long. Trimming removed 4 bases from V and 6 bases from J, with 10 bases in between. The CDR3 sequence is CASSLGRRNEQFF. Written as DNA, the CDR3 is TGTGCCAGCAGCCTAGGACGCCGCAATGAGCAGTTCTTC.

The chain carries TRBV20-1 and TRBJ1-3; D gene uncertain. The CDR3 has 15 amino acids. Germline V CDR1 and CDR2: DFQATT, SNEGSKA (reference sequence). Trimming took off 4 bases at V and 0 bases at J, with 13 bases between the two ends. The CDR3 DNA is TGCAGTGCTACTCCACTACAGAGCTCTGGAAACACCATATATTTT. This encodes CSATPLQSSGNTIYF.

CDR3 sequence reads: CASSLAGALFVTQYF. CDR3 nucleotide sequence: TGTGCCAGCAGTTTAGCAGGGGCACTCTTTGTGACCCAGTACTTC. The V gene is TRBV12-3 or TRBV12-4, the J gene TRBJ2-5, with TRBD1 as a possible D gene (5 bases). V was pared by 0 bases and J by 7 bases, with 15 bases between. The CDR3 has 15 residues.

This clonotype occurred many times. V usage is TRBV12-3 or TRBV12-4 and J usage is TRBJ2-3; D not certain. V lost 3 bases, J lost 1 base, and 2 bases lay in between. The CDR3 runs to 12 residues. The DNA of the CDR3 is TGTGCCAGCAGTTTCGGCACAGATACGCAGTATTTT. It codes for CASSFGTDTQYF.

This clonotype has at least ten counts. The chain joins TRBV20-1 to TRBJ1-6; D is unresolved. Deletions cut 3 bases from V and 10 bases from J, with 13 bases between. CDR1 and CDR2 from the germline V gene are DFQATT and SNEGSKA (reference sequence). The CDR3 totals 13 residues. As DNA, the CDR3 is TGCAGTGCTAGCGTTACATTAGGATCACCCCTCCACTTT. Its protein product is CSASVTLGSPLHF.

This clonotype was detected ten times or more. This sequence joins TRBV6-5 and TRBJ1-1, with a tentative D call TRBD1 (5 bases). The CDR3 sequence is 17 residues long. Germline values: CDR1 MNHEY, CDR2 SVGAGI. Trimming took off 0 bases at V and 2 bases at J, with 16 bases between the two ends. CDR3 nucleotide sequence: TGTGCCAGCAGTTACTCCCTGCATGGGACCTTTAACACTGAAGCTTTCTTT. This sequence encodes CASSYSLHGTFNTEAFF.

The chain couples TRBV6-5 to TRBJ2-3; D is unclear. The CDR3 runs 14 residues. CDR1 is MNHEY, CDR2 SVGAGI, per germline. V dropped 8 bases and J dropped 2 bases, with 14 bases sitting between them. The CDR3: CASSFDGFTDTQYF. DNA of the CDR3: TGTGCCAGCTCGTTTGACGGATTCACAGATACGCAGTATTTT.

This clonotype was counted only a few times. The chain has TRBV12-3 or TRBV12-4 and TRBJ2-7, with 10 bases that match TRBD1. The CDR3 contains 16 residues. V was clipped by 5 bases and J by 2 bases; unmatched bases: 9. The CDR3 is CASSPMGTGDAYEQYF. The CDR3 nucleotides are TGTGCCAGCAGTCCGATGGGGACAGGGGACGCCTACGAGCAGTACTTC.

This clonotype came up many times. The chain carries TRBV20-1 and TRBJ2-2; 8 bases are shared with TRBD1. Germline trimming cut 7 bases from V and 4 bases from J; bases unmatched to any gene: 8. The CDR3 runs to 14 residues. Germline lookup yields CDR1 DFQATT and CDR2 SNEGSKA (reference sequence). The CDR3 region has the DNA TGCAGTGTAATGAGGACAGGGACCACCGGGGAGCTGTTTTTT. Protein: CSVMRTGTTGELFF.

This clonotype was recorded at least ten times. The chain links TRBV5-1 to TRBJ2-5; D may be TRBD1 (5 bases). V was trimmed by 0 bases and J by 5 bases, leaving 11 bases between them. Germline lookup yields CDR1 SGHRS and CDR2 YFSETQ. The CDR3 is 14 residues long. The CDR3 coding sequence is TGCGCCAGCAGCTTGGCACAGGTGGGGGAGACCCAGTACTTC. This codes for CASSLAQVGETQYF.

This clonotype was recorded at least ten times. The gene calls are TRBV5-1 and TRBJ1-3; maybe TRBD1 (5 bases). V lost 1 base, J lost 0 bases, and 14 bases lay in between. Germline assignment: CDR1 SGHRS and CDR2 YFSETQ. The CDR3 sequence is 17 residues long. CDR3 sequence: CASSLKRGANSGNTIYF. CDR3 DNA sequence: TGCGCCAGCAGCTTGAAGCGCGGGGCAAACTCTGGAAACACCATATATTTT.

The gene calls are TRBV11-2 and TRBJ2-3; the D is unclear. The germline V and J ends were trimmed by 4 bases and 7 bases, with 18 bases remaining between them. This CDR3 contains 15 residues. From germline, CDR1 is SGHAT and CDR2 FQNNGV. The CDR3 is CASSSFLEAWNTQYF. CDR3 sequence (DNA): TGTGCCAGCAGCTCTTTTCTGGAAGCCTGGAATACGCAGTATTTT.

This clonotype has a count of ten or more. This chain joins TRBV4-3 and TRBJ1-2, with D tentatively TRBD1 (5 bases). Germline V CDR1 and CDR2: LGHNA, YSLEER. V lost 0 bases to trimming and J lost 8 bases, with 16 bases between them. This CDR3 region has 15 residues. Here the CDR3 DNA reads TGCGCCAGCAGCCAAGATGGGACTTTCGGTTCCGGCTACACCTTC. As protein: CASSQDGTFGSGYTF.

This clonotype showed up many times. The chain combines TRBV7-3 with TRBJ2-1; D is unresolved. Germline lookup yields CDR1 SGHTA and CDR2 FQGTGA. The V end was cut by 4 bases, the J end by 6 bases, with 7 bases between. This CDR3 has 12 residues. CDR3 loop: CASSSRGNEQFF. Written as DNA, the CDR3 is TGTGCCAGCAGCTCTAGAGGCAATGAGCAGTTCTTC.

The V gene is TRBV5-6, the J gene TRBJ1-5; 7 nucleotides align to TRBD1. The V and J ends lost 4 bases and 8 bases, in that order; junction bases with no gene match: 12. In germline, CDR1 is SGHDT, CDR2 YYEEEE. This CDR3 is 15 amino acids long. The CDR3 DNA reads as TGTGCCAGCAGCACGAATAACAGGGGTCTCGAGCCCCAGCATTTT. It specifies CASSTNNRGLEPQHF.

This clonotype showed up just a few times. The chain recombines TRBV27 with TRBJ2-7, with 8 nucleotides matching TRBD1. CDR1 is MNHEY, CDR2 SMNVEV, per germline (reference sequence). V shed 6 bases, J shed 2 bases, and the junction held 6 bases outside the gene matches. The CDR3 is 14 amino acids. This chain's CDR3 is CASSRQGSPYEQYF. Here the CDR3 DNA reads TGTGCCAGCAGCCGACAGGGGAGTCCCTACGAGCAGTACTTC.

This clonotype was observed a handful of times. The rearrangement links TRBV11-2 to TRBJ2-3; no firm D call. The CDR3 consists of 12 residues. The V end was cut by 5 bases, the J end by 4 bases, with 7 bases between. Germline CDR1 and CDR2: SGHAT and FQNNGV. CDR3 bases: TGTGCCAGCAGCCACGGCGCAGATACGCAGTATTTT. It encodes CASSHGADTQYF. The full variable domain, completed using reference TRBV11-2 and TRBJ2-3, is EAGVAQSPRYKIIEKRQSVAFWCNPISGHATLYWYQQILGQGPKLLIQFQNNGVVDDSQLPKDRFSAERLKGVDSTLKIQPAKLEDSAVYLCASSHGADTQYFGPGTRLTVL.

This clonotype was detected a few times. The V and J genes are TRBV12-3 or TRBV12-4 and TRBJ2-5, with 8 bases identical to TRBD2. The CDR3 extends over 15 amino acids. V was pared by 5 bases and J by 4 bases, with 9 bases of the junction left unmatched. The chain's CDR3 is CASSLPGGRSETQYF. The CDR3 coding sequence is TGTGCCAGCAGTCTCCCGGGGGGGCGTTCAGAGACCCAGTACTTC.

The V gene is TRBV5-1, the J gene TRBJ1-1, with D unresolved. Germline loops: CDR1 SGHRS, CDR2 YFSETQ. V was trimmed by 3 bases and J by 0 bases, leaving 6 bases between them. This CDR3 has 13 residues. The CDR3 region is CASSSQVNTEAFF. The CDR3 DNA reads as TGCGCCAGCAGCTCTCAGGTGAACACTGAAGCTTTCTTT.

The chain couples TRBV3-1 to TRBJ1-1, with TRBD1 identical over 9 bases. This CDR3 has 17 residues. V was pared by 5 bases and J by 3 bases, with 13 bases of the junction left unmatched. Germline loops: CDR1 LGHDT, CDR2 YNNKEL (reference sequence). The DNA for the CDR3 is TGTGCCAGCAGCGTGAGGCACGGGACAGGGATTCACACTGAAGCTTTCTTT. It translates to CASSVRHGTGIHTEAFF.

This clonotype was picked up a small number of times. V is TRBV19 and J is TRBJ1-1; 7 bases fit TRBD1. The trim removed 4 bases at V and 6 bases at J, leaving 5 bases unmatched. CDR1 is LNHDA, CDR2 SQIVND, per germline (reference sequence). This CDR3 contains 13 residues. Here the CDR3 reads CASSTRQGAEAFF. CDR3 coding DNA: TGTGCCAGTAGTACCCGACAGGGCGCTGAAGCTTTCTTT.

This sequence joins TRBV20-1 and TRBJ1-2; no definite D call. Germline CDR1 reads DFQATT; CDR2 reads SNEGSKA (reference sequence). V gave up 4 bases and J gave up 4 bases, with 10 bases separating them. This CDR3 spans 12 amino acids. The CDR3 nucleotides read TGCAGTGCTACCGGGCAGTCCTATGGCTACACCTTC. Translation gives CSATGQSYGYTF.

V and J are TRBV29-1 and TRBJ2-2; TRBD1 matches 9 bases. V lost 3 bases and J lost 6; bases outside the gene matches: 8. The CDR3 runs to 15 residues. The V gene's germline CDR1 is SQVTM and CDR2 ANQGSEA. Here the CDR3 reads CSVEKGQGKAGELFF. DNA of the CDR3: TGCAGCGTTGAGAAAGGACAGGGGAAAGCCGGGGAGCTGTTTTTT.

This chain connects TRBV24-1 to TRBJ2-1, with 13 nucleotides matching TRBD2. CDR1 and CDR2 from the germline V gene are KGHDR and SFDVKD. The CDR3 is 17 amino acids. J was trimmed by 4 bases and V by 1 base; bases with no gene match: 3. CDR3 in amino acids: CATSDLTSGGAYNEQFF. Written as DNA, the CDR3 is TGTGCCACCAGTGATTTAACTAGCGGGGGGGCGTACAATGAGCAGTTCTTC.

The chain uses TRBV4-1 and TRBJ1-2, with D possibly matching TRBD1 (5 bases). Trimming took off 4 bases at V and 2 bases at J, with 14 bases between the two ends. This CDR3 comprises 15 residues. Germline CDR1 MGHRA, CDR2 YSYEKL. In DNA form, the CDR3 reads TGCGCCAGCAGCCCTCACCAGTCAGGGAACTATGGCTACACCTTC. Translated, it gives CASSPHQSGNYGYTF.

This clonotype was detected a few times. This rearrangement joins TRBV9 to TRBJ2-1, with 9 bases lining up with TRBD2. V gave up 0 bases and J gave up 7 bases; unmatched junction bases: 2. Germline V gene sequence: CDR1 SGDLS, CDR2 YYNGEE. The CDR3 has 14 residues. The CDR3 DNA reads as TGTGCCAGCAGCGTAGAAACTAGCGGGAATGAGCAGTTCTTC. This sequence encodes CASSVETSGNEQFF.

V usage is TRBV6-6 and J usage is TRBJ1-2; D unclear. The V end was cut by 4 bases, the J end by 4 bases, with 13 bases between. This CDR3 is built from 14 residues. Germline V gene sequence: CDR1 MNHNY, CDR2 SVGAGI (reference sequence). CDR3 loop: CASSLQSSAYGYTF. CDR3 DNA sequence: TGTGCCAGCAGTTTGCAATCCTCTGCCTATGGCTACACCTTC.